This T cell receptor (beta chain) was sequenced in a study of blood T cell repertoires in COVID-19. This clone was picked up one time. The ends lost 6 bases at V and 10 bases at J; junction bases unmatched: 9. Germline V gives CDR1 SNHLY, CDR2 FYNNEI. CDR3 size: 14 residues. Libraries were prepared by immunoSEQ multiplex PCR; TCRdb keeps only in-frame clonotypes and omits some of them. The sample yields 300,000 to 350,000 clones, roughly 84% seen once. This sequence was found in a woman in her 30s who had recovered from COVID-19. Sequenced sample: PBMCs or T cells enriched from blood (not recorded which). The rearrangement uses TRBV2 and TRBJ1-6, with TRBD1 matching over 7 bases. The CDR3 spells CASSPDRVGSPLHF. CDR3 bases: TGTGCCAGCAGCCCCGACAGGGTAGGATCACCCCTCCACTTT. Full variable domain (missing parts from reference TRBV2 and TRBJ1-6): EPEVTQTPSHQVTQMGQEVILRCVPISNHLYFYWYRQILGQKVEFLVSFYNNEISEKSEIFDDQFSVERPDGSNFTLKIRSTKLEDSAMYFCASSPDRVGSPLHFGNGTRLTVT.